This T cell receptor (beta chain) was obtained from a study of technical replicates of blood from a few donors. Assay used: immunoSEQ multiplex PCR; TCRdb lists only in-frame clones, some missing. The sample records approximately 75,000 clones, about 81% being singletons. Only a few counts were recorded for this clone. The clonotype was recovered from a human donor in good health. Some clones in this sample may be carry-over from other donors' samples. The sequencing sample was made of PBMCs.

CDR3 sequence reads: CASSHPGGGSPLHF. The CDR3 region has the DNA TGTGCCAGCAGTCATCCAGGGGGCGGTTCACCCCTCCACTTT. The V gene is TRBV5-6, the J gene TRBJ1-6; 8 positions agree with TRBD1. Germline V lookup: CDR1 SGHDT, CDR2 YYEEEE. This CDR3 region has 14 residues. Losses at the gene ends were 5 bases for V and 9 bases for J; bases not matched to a gene: 7.